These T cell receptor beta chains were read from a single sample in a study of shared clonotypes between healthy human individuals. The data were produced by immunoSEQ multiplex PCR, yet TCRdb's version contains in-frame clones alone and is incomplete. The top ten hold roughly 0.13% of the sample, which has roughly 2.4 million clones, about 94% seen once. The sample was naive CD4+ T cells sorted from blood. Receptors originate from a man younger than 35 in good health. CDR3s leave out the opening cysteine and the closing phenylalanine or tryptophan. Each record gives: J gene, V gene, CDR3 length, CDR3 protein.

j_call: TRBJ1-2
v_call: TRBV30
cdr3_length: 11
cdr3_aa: AWRFFQNYGYT

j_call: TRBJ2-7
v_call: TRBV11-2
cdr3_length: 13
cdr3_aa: ASSFQRDSFYEQY

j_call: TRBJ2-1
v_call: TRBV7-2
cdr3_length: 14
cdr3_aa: ASRPGTSGYYNEQF

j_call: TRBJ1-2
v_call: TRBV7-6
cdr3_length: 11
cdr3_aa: ASSLRENYGYT

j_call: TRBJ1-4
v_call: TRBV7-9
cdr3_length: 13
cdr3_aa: ASSIRQQTNEKLF

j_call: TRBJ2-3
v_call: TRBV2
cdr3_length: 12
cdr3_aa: ASRTGTSTDTQY

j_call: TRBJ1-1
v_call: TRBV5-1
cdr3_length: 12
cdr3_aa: ASSLVTGGTEAF

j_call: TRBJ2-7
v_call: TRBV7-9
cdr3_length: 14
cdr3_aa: ASSSDRAGASYEQY

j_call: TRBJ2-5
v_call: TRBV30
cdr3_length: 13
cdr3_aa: AWSAGGAAQETQY

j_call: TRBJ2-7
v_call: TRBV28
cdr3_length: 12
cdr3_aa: ASSFPGPNYEQY

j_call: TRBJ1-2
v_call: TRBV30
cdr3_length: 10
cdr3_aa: AWSEGAGGYT

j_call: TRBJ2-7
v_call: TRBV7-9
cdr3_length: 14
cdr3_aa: ASSQTDRGLTYEQY

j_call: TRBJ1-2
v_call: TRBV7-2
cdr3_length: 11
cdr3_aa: ASSFGERDGYT

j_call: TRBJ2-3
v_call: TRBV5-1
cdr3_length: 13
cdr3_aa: ASSLAGGSTDTQY

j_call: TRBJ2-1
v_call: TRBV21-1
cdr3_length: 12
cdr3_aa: AILGLAGGNEQF

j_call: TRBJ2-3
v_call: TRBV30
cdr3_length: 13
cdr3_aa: AWSKLRQGGDTQY

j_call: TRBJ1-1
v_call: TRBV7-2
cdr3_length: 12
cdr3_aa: ASSLVGQGRGAF

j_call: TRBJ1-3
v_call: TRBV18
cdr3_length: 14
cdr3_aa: ASSPNRARDRDTIY

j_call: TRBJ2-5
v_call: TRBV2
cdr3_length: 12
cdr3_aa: ASSLRTDQETQY

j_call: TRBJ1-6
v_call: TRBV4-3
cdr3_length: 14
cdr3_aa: ASSRTTDTYNSPLH

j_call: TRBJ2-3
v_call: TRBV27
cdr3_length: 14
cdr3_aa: ASSFLGGKGTDTQY

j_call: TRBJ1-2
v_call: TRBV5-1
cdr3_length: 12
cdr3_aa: ASSGPTVNYGYT